This T cell receptor (beta chain) was sequenced in a study of T-cell memory formation after mild COVID-19 (dated by TCRdb to the early 2020s). Broadly, across the study: TCR sequence clusters from the two donors were largely donor specific. In two donors, T-cell clones that expanded and contracted after mild COVID-19 were followed by sequencing TCRalpha and TCRbeta repertoires longitudinally. The cohort comprised two young, previously healthy adult volunteers, one female and one male.

Instrument on record: Illumina NovaSeq 6000. cDNA libraries for TCRalpha and TCRbeta were prepared by 5'RACE using constant-segment primers, with sample barcodes and unique molecular identifiers added. Trizol reagent was used to extract RNA from every sample. Amplification of the libraries took two PCR steps, and the second step added a second sample barcode plus Illumina TruSeq adapters. Libraries were sequenced on an Illumina NovaSeq with 2 x 150 bp paired-end reads. The authors' analysis ran thus. Demultiplexing of reads and collapsing into UMI-guided consensus sequences were performed with migec v1.2.7. Using mixcr v2.1.11, UMI consensuses were aligned to TRA and TRB V and J templates and then assembled into clonotypes. A clonotype was counted as expanded or contracted only if both edgeR and NoisET called the change significant, with noise models trained on biological replicates. For edgeR calls, the cutoffs were a false discovery rate-adjusted p below 0.01 and a log2 fold-change threshold of 1. PCA with hierarchical clustering of max-normalized trajectories of the 1000 most abundant clonotypes was used as exploratory dynamics analysis. Separately sequenced CD4+ and CD8+ repertoires were used to assign a CD4 or CD8 phenotype to each responding clone. TCRdb's own reprocessing of the public reads used fastp at Q25 and MiXCR and kept productive beta chains. Records with the same CDR3 protein are collapsed into one entry carrying the most frequent genes and DNA. These V and J calls derive from TCRdb rather than the authors' analysis. Present in this sample are about 440,000 distinct CDR3 sequences, around 18% of which were seen just once. The ten largest clones add up to around 8% of the sample.

The CDR3, cysteine through phenylalanine, is 14 amino acids long. This entry keeps only the CDR3 DNA: 42 bases, framed from base 1. At the junction V is shortened by 0 bases and J by 4 bases, with 9 bases in between. According to the germline V gene (reference sequence), CDR1 reads SGHKS and CDR2 reads YYEKEE. Study-level results and caveats: Clones that contracted from day 15 to 85 showed balanced CD4/CD8 phenotypes, whereas a second wave of clones that expanded from day 15 to 37 leaned towards CD4+. Only two mild cases were covered in the study, and larger cohorts including severe cases with pre-infection samples were considered necessary. Whether the second-wave clones peaking on day 37 were SARS-CoV-2 specific was not confirmed. Contracting CD4+ clones appeared mostly in the CM and EM memory subsets, whereas CD8+ clones were enriched in EMRA. Some responding clones were detected in pre-infection memory, suggesting pre-existing cross-reactive memory T cells joined the SARS-CoV-2 response.

PBMCs were isolated by Ficoll-Paque density gradient centrifugation. This clonotype was picked up a small number of times. Its specific antigen is unknown. Base quality data are lacking; no much larger clone is found one base away. Material: PBMCs or a T cell subset sorted from them (not recorded which). The receptor was isolated from an adult woman who had mild COVID-19 (a few samples of this study predate the infection). The sample titles of this study are shuffled in the database, so cell type and time point are left out; the donor was told from shared clones. The chain couples TRBV5-5 to TRBJ2-3; no confident D gene assignment can be made. The DNA sequence is as follows: TGTGCCAGCAGCTTGGACGTCGCCCCAGATACGCAGTATTTT. Its product reads: CASSLDVAPDTQYF.